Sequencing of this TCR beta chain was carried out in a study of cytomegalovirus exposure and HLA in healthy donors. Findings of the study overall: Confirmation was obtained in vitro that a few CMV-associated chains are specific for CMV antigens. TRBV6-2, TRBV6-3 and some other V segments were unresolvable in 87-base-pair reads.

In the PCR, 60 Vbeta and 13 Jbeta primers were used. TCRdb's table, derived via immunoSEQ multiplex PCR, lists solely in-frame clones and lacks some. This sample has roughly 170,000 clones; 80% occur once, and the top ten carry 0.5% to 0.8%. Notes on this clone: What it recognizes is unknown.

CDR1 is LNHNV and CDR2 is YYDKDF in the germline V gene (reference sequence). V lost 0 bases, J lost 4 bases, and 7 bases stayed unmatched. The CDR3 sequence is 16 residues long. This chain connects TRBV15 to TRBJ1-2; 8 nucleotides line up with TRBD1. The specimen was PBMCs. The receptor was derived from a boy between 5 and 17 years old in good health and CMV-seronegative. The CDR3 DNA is TGTGCCACCAGCAGAGATCGAGCAGGGGGCGCCTATGGCTACACCTTC. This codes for CATSRDRAGGAYGYTF.